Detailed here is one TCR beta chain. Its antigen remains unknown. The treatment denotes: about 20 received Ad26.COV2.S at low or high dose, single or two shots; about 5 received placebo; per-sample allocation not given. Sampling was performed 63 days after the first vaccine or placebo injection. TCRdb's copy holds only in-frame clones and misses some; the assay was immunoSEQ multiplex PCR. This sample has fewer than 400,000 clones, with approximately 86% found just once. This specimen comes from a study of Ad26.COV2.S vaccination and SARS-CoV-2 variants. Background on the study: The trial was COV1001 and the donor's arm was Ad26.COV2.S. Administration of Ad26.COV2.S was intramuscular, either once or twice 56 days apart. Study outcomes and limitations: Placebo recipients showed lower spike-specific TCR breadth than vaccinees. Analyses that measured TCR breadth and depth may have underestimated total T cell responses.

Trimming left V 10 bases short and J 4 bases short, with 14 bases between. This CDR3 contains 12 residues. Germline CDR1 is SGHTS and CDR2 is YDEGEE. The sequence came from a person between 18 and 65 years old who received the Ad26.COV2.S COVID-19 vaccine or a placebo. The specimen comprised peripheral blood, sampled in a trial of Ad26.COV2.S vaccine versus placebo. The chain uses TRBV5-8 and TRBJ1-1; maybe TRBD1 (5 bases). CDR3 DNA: TGTGCCGGTCAACGGAGGGGCACTGAAGCTTTCTTT. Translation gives CAGQRRGTEAFF. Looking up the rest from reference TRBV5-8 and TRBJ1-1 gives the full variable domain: EAGVTQSPTHLIKTRGQQATLRCSPISGHTSVYWYQQALGLGLQFLLWYDEGEERNRGNFPPRFSGRQFPNYSSELNVNALELEDSALYLCAGQRRGTEAFFGQGTRLTVV.